Given below is one T cell receptor beta chain in context. This sample stems from a study of blood T cell repertoires in COVID-19. Study in general: COVID-19 samples collected from the United States, Italy and Spain covered acute and convalescent phases. Sources were T cells, B-cell-depleted T cells, or PBMCs; the material itself was cDNA or gDNA.

Germline assignment: CDR1 LGHDT and CDR2 YNNKEL (reference sequence). This CDR3 is built from 15 residues. The junction had 8 bases not matched to a gene; V was cut back by 6 bases and J by 2 bases. Source study methods: From reference gene primer amplification, estimates of nucleated cell counts were derived. Method: immunoSEQ multiplex PCR; TCRdb's copy keeps in-frame clones and lacks some. V and J calls and clone size are those listed in that table; D and trimming were worked out from the DNA. The data show 50,000 to 55,000 clones, with 86% seen just once and 2.5% to 3% held by the top ten. The clonotype comes from an older man with acute or convalescent COVID-19. The chain couples TRBV3-1 (or the pseudogene TRBV3-2) to TRBJ2-3, with 7 bases fitting TRBD2. The specimen sequenced was peripheral blood. This chain's CDR3 is CASSIRGGYTDTQYF. In nucleotides, the CDR3 is TGTGCCAGCAGTATTCGCGGGGGTTACACAGATACGCAGTATTTT.